This is a list of T cell receptor beta chains from one sample in a study of T cells in Graves' hyperthyroidism and ophthalmopathy. TCRdb re-called the multiplex PCR reads with MiXCR, one entry per CDR3 protein. This sample has hundreds of thousands of distinct CDR3 sequences, with over 15% found just once. Sequencing input: blood. These receptors all stem from a woman under 30 with Graves' hyperthyroidism. Both conserved end residues are part of each CDR3. A D gene is named only where the DNA matches it firmly. A clone size is listed for some rows: how often the clone was seen (once, few, many), or a class if it is expanded.

j_gene,d_gene,abundance,len,v_gene,CDR3aa,CDR3nt
TRBJ2-2,-,many,15,TRBV24-1,CATSGGPRGIGELFF,TGTGCCACCAGTGGGGGACCCCGGGGCATCGGGGAGCTGTTTTTT
TRBJ2-2,-,many,15,TRBV20-1,CSARDLSPNTGELFF,TGCAGTGCTAGAGATTTGTCCCCTAACACCGGGGAGCTGTTTTTT
TRBJ2-7,TRBD1,many,15,TRBV5-6,CASIDRGQGTYEQYF,TGTGCCAGCATCGACCGGGGACAGGGCACCTACGAGCAGTACTTC
TRBJ1-2,TRBD1,many,15,TRBV3-1,CASSHNRGKAGGYTF,TGTGCCAGCAGCCATAACAGGGGCAAAGCGGGTGGCTACACCTTC
TRBJ1-5,-,many,12,TRBV6-2/TRBV6-3,CASGIYDQPQHF,TGTGCCAGCGGGATTTACGATCAGCCCCAGCATTTT
TRBJ1-2,-,few,15,TRBV25-1,CASSVPRGGREGYTF,TGTGCCAGCAGTGTTCCTAGGGGGGGAAGGGAGGGCTACACCTTC
TRBJ1-2,-,many,11,TRBV11-2,CASSGGDGYTF,TGTGCCAGCAGCGGGGGCGATGGCTACACCTTC
TRBJ1-5,TRBD1,many,15,TRBV7-9,CASSPRDSGNQPQHF,TGTGCCAGCAGCCCTAGGGACAGTGGGAATCAGCCCCAGCATTTT
TRBJ2-2,-,few,14,TRBV7-3,CASSLDSNTGELFF,TGTGCCAGCAGCCTGGACTCGAACACCGGGGAGCTGTTTTTT
TRBJ1-1,-,many,14,TRBV6-2/TRBV6-3,CASSYAGTDTEAFF,TGTGCCAGCAGTTATGCAGGGACGGACACTGAAGCTTTCTTT
TRBJ1-1,-,many,15,TRBV6-1,CASSIGTAVGTEAFF,TGTGCCAGCAGTATCGGGACCGCCGTGGGGACTGAAGCTTTCTTT
TRBJ1-1,TRBD1,few,16,TRBV3-1,CASSRHSGTGGTEAFF,TGTGCCAGCAGCCGCCATTCCGGGACAGGGGGGACTGAAGCTTTCTTT
TRBJ2-7,-,-,14,TRBV7-8,CASSLRDKLYDQYF,TGTGCCAGCAGCCTCCGGGACAAGCTTTACGATCAGTACTTC
TRBJ1-1,TRBD1,-,16,TRBV2,CASTEPGQGADTEAFF,TGTGCCAGCACCGAACCGGGACAGGGGGCTGACACTGAAGCTTTCTTT
TRBJ2-1,TRBD1,many,16,TRBV11-2,CASSNYRGKGYNEQFF,TGTGCCAGCAGCAATTACAGGGGTAAGGGCTACAATGAGCAGTTCTTC
TRBJ2-2,TRBD1,many,17,TRBV12-3/TRBV12-4,CASRTGTGGVNTGELFF,TGTGCCAGCCGCACCGGGACAGGGGGCGTGAACACCGGGGAGCTGTTTTTT
TRBJ1-1,-,many,12,TRBV29-1,CSVRRRNTEAFF,TGCAGCGTTAGACGGAGGAACACTGAAGCTTTCTTT
TRBJ1-1,-,many,13,TRBV6-5,CASSYLKNTEAFF,TGTGCCAGCAGTTACTTGAAAAACACTGAAGCTTTCTTT
TRBJ1-1,-,many,14,TRBV7-9,CASSTPTGDTEAFF,TGTGCCAGCAGCACCCCGACAGGCGACACTGAAGCTTTCTTT
TRBJ1-5,-,many,14,TRBV12-3/TRBV12-4,CASTQAGSNQPQHF,TGTGCCAGCACCCAGGCCGGGAGCAATCAGCCCCAGCATTTT
TRBJ2-7,-,-,12,TRBV12-3/TRBV12-4,CASSAPLYEQYF,TGTGCCAGCAGCGCGCCCCTCTACGAGCAGTACTTC
TRBJ1-1,-,few,15,TRBV4-3,CASSHLGRMNTEAFF,TGCGCCAGCAGCCACCTGGGACGGATGAACACTGAAGCTTTCTTT
TRBJ2-5,-,many,15,TRBV6-5,CASSPLIGDQETQYF,TGTGCCAGCAGTCCCCTGATCGGGGATCAAGAGACCCAGTACTTC
TRBJ1-2,-,many,15,TRBV6-1,CASSEWQGRGYGYTF,TGTGCCAGCAGTGAATGGCAGGGCCGGGGTTATGGCTACACCTTC
TRBJ2-5,-,many,14,TRBV15,CATSRRDIQETQYF,TGTGCCACCAGCAGGCGGGATATTCAAGAGACCCAGTACTTC
TRBJ1-2,-,-,16,TRBV6-1,CASSRFSSGSNYGYTF,TGTGCCAGCAGTCGGTTCTCGAGCGGCTCGAACTATGGCTACACCTTC
TRBJ2-2,TRBD1,many,16,TRBV11-2,CASSFTGGSDTGELFF,TGTGCCAGCAGCTTCACAGGGGGATCGGACACCGGGGAGCTGTTTTTT
TRBJ2-7,-,many,13,TRBV9,CASSVDVSYEQYF,TGTGCCAGCAGCGTAGATGTCTCCTACGAGCAGTACTTC
TRBJ1-2,-,many,13,TRBV20-1,CSARAGTNYGYTF,TGCAGTGCTAGAGCCGGGACAAACTATGGCTACACCTTC
TRBJ1-2,-,many,14,TRBV6-5,CASSYTDSPDGYTF,TGTGCCAGCAGTTACACCGACAGCCCCGATGGCTACACCTTC
TRBJ1-5,-,many,15,TRBV28,CASSLRETRNQPQRF,TGTGCCAGCAGTTTAAGGGAGACGCGCAATCAGCCCCAGCGTTTT
TRBJ1-2,-,many,14,TRBV7-9,CASSFLTGPYGYTF,TGTGCCAGCAGCTTCCTAACAGGGCCCTATGGCTACACCTTC
TRBJ1-2,-,-,13,TRBV6-4,CAGVTGRWDGYTF,TGTGCTGGTGTGACGGGGAGATGGGATGGCTACACCTTC
TRBJ1-5,TRBD1,many,15,TRBV14,CASSHSGTGAQPQHF,TGTGCCAGCAGCCACTCCGGGACAGGGGCCCAGCCCCAGCATTTT
TRBJ2-2,-,-,16,TRBV6-5,CASSYADWLGAGELFF,TGTGCCAGCAGTTACGCCGACTGGTTGGGCGCCGGGGAGCTGTTTTTT
TRBJ2-5,-,many,13,TRBV9,CASSISGQETQYF,TGTGCCAGCAGTATCAGCGGCCAAGAGACCCAGTACTTC
TRBJ1-5,-,-,16,TRBV7-8,CASSLVRLQSNQPQHF,TGTGCCAGCAGCTTAGTTAGGCTACAGAGCAATCAGCCCCAGCATTTT
TRBJ2-2,-,many,12,TRBV9,CASNLHGGELFF,TGTGCCAGCAACCTGCATGGCGGGGAGCTGTTTTTT
TRBJ1-5,-,-,16,TRBV18,CASSPTDIFSNQPQHF,TGTGCCAGCTCACCAACGGACATTTTTAGCAATCAGCCCCAGCATTTT
TRBJ2-7,-,many,14,TRBV28,CASSLQDGGHEQYF,TGTGCCAGCAGTTTACAGGACGGGGGCCACGAGCAGTACTTC
TRBJ1-2,TRBD1,-,12,TRBV27,CATMSGGRGYTF,TGTGCCACAATGTCAGGGGGTAGAGGCTACACCTTC
TRBJ2-5,-,-,14,TRBV6-2/TRBV6-3,CASSYGGRVETQYF,TGTGCCAGCAGTTACGGGGGCAGGGTAGAGACCCAGTACTTC
TRBJ2-5,TRBD1,many,15,TRBV28,CASSPRTGLEETQYF,TGTGCCAGCAGTCCCCGGACAGGGCTTGAGGAGACCCAGTACTTC
TRBJ2-5,TRBD2,few,17,TRBV28,CASSETSGGAFAETQYF,TGTGCCAGCAGTGAGACTAGCGGGGGGGCCTTTGCAGAGACCCAGTACTTC
TRBJ1-2,TRBD1,many,13,TRBV29-1,CSVDAGGRDGYTF,TGCAGCGTTGATGCAGGGGGCAGGGATGGCTACACCTTC
TRBJ2-7,TRBD2,many,14,TRBV13,CASSLSGGADEQYF,TGTGCCAGCAGCCTTAGCGGGGGGGCCGACGAGCAGTACTTC
TRBJ2-1,TRBD1,few,16,TRBV11-1,CASSSEGWTGGLEQFF,TGTGCCAGCAGCTCGGAGGGGTGGACAGGGGGCTTGGAGCAGTTCTTC
TRBJ1-3,-,many,13,TRBV7-2,CASSLDSGNTIYF,TGTGCCAGCAGCTTGGACTCTGGAAACACCATATATTTT
TRBJ2-5,TRBD2,many,15,TRBV28,CASSFMGLAAETQYF,TGTGCCAGCAGTTTCATGGGACTAGCAGCAGAGACCCAGTACTTC
TRBJ1-3,-,many,16,TRBV13,CASSLERHVSGNTVYF,TGTGCCAGCAGCTTAGAACGGCACGTCTCTGGAAACACCGTATATTTT
TRBJ1-2,-,many,13,TRBV9,CASSVGQGYGYTF,TGTGCCAGCAGCGTAGGGCAGGGGTACGGCTACACCTTC
TRBJ1-2,-,many,15,TRBV6-5,CASSYHSSSAYGYTF,TGTGCCAGCAGTTACCACTCCAGCAGCGCTTATGGCTACACCTTC
TRBJ1-1,TRBD1,many,12,TRBV12-3/TRBV12-4,CASSGQGAKAFF,TGTGCCAGCAGCGGACAGGGGGCGAAAGCTTTCTTT
TRBJ1-2,-,-,15,TRBV12-3/TRBV12-4,CASSLIWGRSDGYTF,TGTGCCAGCAGTTTAATCTGGGGCAGGTCGGATGGCTACACCTTC
TRBJ1-5,-,many,15,TRBV20-1,CSAFLRGHVGQPQHF,TGCAGTGCGTTCCTCCGGGGGCACGTGGGTCAGCCCCAGCATTTT
TRBJ1-5,-,many,14,TRBV12-3/TRBV12-4,CASSLDRTNQPQHF,TGTGCCAGCAGTTTAGACAGGACCAATCAGCCCCAGCATTTT
TRBJ1-1,TRBD1,many,14,TRBV6-5,CASSYMGTGPEAFF,TGTGCCAGCAGTTACATGGGGACAGGTCCTGAAGCTTTCTTT
TRBJ2-7,TRBD2,-,18,TRBV6-2/TRBV6-3,CASSYATGRLAGAYEQYF,TGTGCCAGCAGTTACGCGACAGGGCGGCTAGCGGGGGCCTACGAGCAGTACTTC
TRBJ2-7,-,many,13,TRBV15,CATSRDFIREQYF,TGTGCCACCAGCAGAGATTTTATCAGGGAGCAGTACTTC
TRBJ1-2,-,few,15,TRBV7-9,CASIQSEFQGYGYTF,TGTGCCAGCATCCAGTCGGAGTTCCAGGGGTATGGCTACACCTTC